These T cell receptor beta chains were read from a single sample in a study of blood T cells in healthy people across ages. Each CDR3 protein gets one entry after TCRdb re-called the 5' RACE reads with MiXCR. The sample has 1.5 million to 2 million distinct CDR3 sequences; 28% are singletons. Material for sequencing was blood. These receptors came from a woman in her thirties in good health. The CDR3 runs from the conserved cysteine through the conserved F or W. D genes are given only for firm matches. The listing skips clone size in some rows; elsewhere it reads once, few, many or a size class.

J,V,size,D,length,CDR3,DNA
TRBJ2-1,TRBV5-1,few,-,15,CASSSTSGAPNEQFF,TGCGCCAGCAGCTCCACCTCGGGGGCGCCCAATGAGCAGTTCTTC
TRBJ1-1,TRBV2,-,-,11,CATNGDAEAFF,TGTGCCACAAACGGGGACGCTGAAGCTTTCTTT
TRBJ1-1,TRBV6-5,many,-,15,CASSSSRQRGTEAFF,TGTGCCAGCAGTTCATCGAGACAGCGGGGCACTGAAGCTTTCTTT
TRBJ1-2,TRBV20-1,-,TRBD1,15,CSATTSTGGVGGYTF,TGCAGTGCTACTACCTCCACAGGGGGTGTCGGGGGCTACACCTTC
TRBJ2-1,TRBV7-3,-,TRBD2,14,CTSSSNAGDNEQFF,TGTACCAGCAGCTCCAACGCGGGGGACAATGAGCAGTTCTTC
TRBJ2-3,TRBV20-1,-,TRBD2,17,CSASGLAGGTLADTQYF,TGCAGTGCTAGCGGACTAGCGGGGGGGACTCTAGCAGATACGCAGTATTTT
TRBJ2-1,TRBV3-1,few,-,14,CASSQANYYNEQFF,TGTGCCAGCAGCCAAGCCAACTACTACAATGAGCAGTTCTTC
TRBJ2-2,TRBV15,once,TRBD2,18,CATSSGLAGLSGTGELFF,TGTGCCACCAGCTCGGGACTAGCGGGACTTTCAGGCACCGGGGAGCTGTTTTTT
TRBJ2-1,TRBV7-9,many,TRBD2,15,CASSAGTSGSNEQFF,TGTGCCAGCAGCGCAGGGACTAGCGGATCCAATGAGCAGTTCTTC
TRBJ2-1,TRBV7-8,-,TRBD1,15,CASSLRGQGTNEQFF,TGTGCCAGCAGCCTAAGGGGACAGGGGACCAATGAGCAGTTCTTC
TRBJ1-2,TRBV20-1,-,-,13,CSAGDGTSYGYTF,TGCAGTGCTGGAGATGGAACTTCCTATGGCTACACCTTC
TRBJ2-5,TRBV3-1,many,TRBD1,15,CASSQVGRGRETQYF,TGTGCCAGCAGCCAAGTCGGCAGGGGGCGAGAGACCCAGTACTTC
TRBJ2-1,TRBV5-5,-,-,17,CASSFDQGHSSYNEQFF,TGTGCCAGCAGCTTCGATCAGGGTCACAGCTCCTACAATGAGCAGTTCTTC
TRBJ1-1,TRBV12-3/TRBV12-4,once,TRBD1,15,CASSYQGQGNTEAFF,TGTGCCAGCAGTTACCAAGGACAGGGGAACACTGAAGCTTTCTTT
TRBJ2-5,TRBV6-6,few,TRBD1,16,CASRPLQGAPRETQYF,TGTGCCAGCAGACCCCTACAGGGGGCGCCCAGAGAGACCCAGTACTTC
TRBJ1-6,TRBV20-1,-,-,15,CSAPRGGNSNSPLHF,TGCAGTGCTCCCCGAGGGGGAAATAGTAATTCACCCCTCCACTTT
TRBJ1-2,TRBV14,-,-,17,CASSQDWGPGLDYGYTF,TGTGCCAGCAGCCAAGATTGGGGGCCGGGTTTAGACTATGGCTACACCTTC
TRBJ2-4,TRBV4-3,-,TRBD1,15,CASSQDPGGFWEQYF,TGCGCCAGCAGCCAAGACCCAGGGGGATTCTGGGAGCAGTACTTC
TRBJ2-5,TRBV7-2,many,TRBD1,17,CASSLVGRDRGPETQYF,TGTGCCAGCAGCTTAGTAGGAAGAGACAGGGGGCCAGAGACCCAGTACTTC
TRBJ2-7,TRBV7-2,few,-,11,CASTVGQVVYF,TGTGCCAGTACGGTGGGTCAGGTGGTGTACTTC
TRBJ2-3,TRBV20-1,few,-,14,CSVWAGVSTDTQYF,TGCAGTGTGTGGGCAGGTGTGAGCACAGATACGCAGTATTTT